This entry concerns a single T cell receptor beta chain. The data are from a study of technical replicates of blood from a few donors. This CDR3 is 15 amino acids long. Trimming shortened V by 4 bases and J by 1 base, and 14 bases separated the two germline ends. Germline V CDR1 and CDR2: MNHEY, SMNVEV (reference sequence). Data came from immunoSEQ multiplex PCR; TCRdb stores just in-frame clones and leaves some out. The sample shows tens of thousands of clones, approximately 95% of them seen only once. This chain uses TRBV27 with TRBJ2-7; tentatively, D is TRBD2 (6 bases). Sequences were obtained from T cells isolated from PBMCs. This sequence was found in a human donor in good health. Here the CDR3 DNA reads TGTGCCAGCAGTTCGGGACTCAAGGATTCCTACGAGCAGTACTTC. It yields the protein CASSSGLKDSYEQYF.